This entry is about one T cell receptor beta chain. The antigen is unknown. The data were obtained in a study of stem cell transplantation in POMP-related autoinflammatory disease. Study summary: Impaired MHC class I-dependent CD8+ differentiation was hypothesized from defective thymoproteasomes. Findings and caveats of the study: Fewer unique TRB V-J gene pairings were identified in patients with PRAID. Across all analyzed T-cell subsets, patients with PRAID tended toward reduced diversity and increased clonality.

Profiled with immunoSEQ multiplex PCR; TCRdb holds only in-frame clones, not every one. The sample includes several thousand clones, 80% to 85% of them seen just once. The CDR3 loop spans 17 amino acids. Trimming removed 0 bases from V and 1 base from J; junction bases left unmatched: 9. In germline, CDR1 is MGHRA, CDR2 YSYEKL. The sequence was collected from a human donor in good health. V and J are TRBV4-1 and TRBJ2-7, with 7 bases matching TRBD2. Sequences were obtained from a CXCR5-defined cell subset from PBMCs. The CDR3 protein is CASSQDGSGVGSYEQYF. The DNA for the CDR3 is TGCGCCAGCAGCCAAGACGGAAGCGGGGTAGGGTCCTACGAGCAGTACTTC.